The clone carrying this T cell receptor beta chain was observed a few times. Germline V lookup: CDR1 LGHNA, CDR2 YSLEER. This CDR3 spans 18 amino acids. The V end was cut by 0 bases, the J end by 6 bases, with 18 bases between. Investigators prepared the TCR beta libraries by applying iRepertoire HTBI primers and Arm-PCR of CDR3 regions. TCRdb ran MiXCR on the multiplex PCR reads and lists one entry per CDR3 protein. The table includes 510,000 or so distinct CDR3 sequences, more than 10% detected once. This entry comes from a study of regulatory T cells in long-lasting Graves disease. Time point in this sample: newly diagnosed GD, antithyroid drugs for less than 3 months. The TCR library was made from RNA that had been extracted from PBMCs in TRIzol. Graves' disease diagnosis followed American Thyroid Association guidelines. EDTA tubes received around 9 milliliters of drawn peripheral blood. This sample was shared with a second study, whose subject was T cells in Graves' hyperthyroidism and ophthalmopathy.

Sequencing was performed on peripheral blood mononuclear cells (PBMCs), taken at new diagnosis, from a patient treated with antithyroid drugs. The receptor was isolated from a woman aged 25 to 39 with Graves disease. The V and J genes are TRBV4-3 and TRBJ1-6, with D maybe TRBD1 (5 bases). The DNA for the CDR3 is TGCGCCAGCAGCCAAGATCCGGTCCGTGGGACGGGTAATTCACCCCTCCACTTT. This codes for CASSQDPVRGTGNSPLHF.